A selection of T cell receptor beta chains follows, all from one sample in a study of T-cell memory formation after mild COVID-19. MiXCR, run by TCRdb on the 5' RACE reads, gives a single entry per CDR3 protein. The data contain 350,000 to 400,000 distinct CDR3 sequences, about an eighth of them singletons. Sequencing was carried out using PBMCs or a T cell subset sorted from them (not recorded which). The receptors originated from a man younger than 35 who had mild COVID-19 (a few samples of this study predate the infection). Cell type and time point are not known. Both conserved end residues are part of each CDR3. Each record gives: V gene, clone size, CDR3 length, D gene, J gene, CDR3 protein, CDR3 DNA. The D gene is left open where the match is weak. Part of the rows lack a size; the others show once, few, many or a class for expanded clones.

>TRBV14|-|16|TRBD2|TRBJ2-1
CASSLLAGAGYNEQFF
TGTGCCAGCAGCCTCCTAGCGGGGGCCGGTTACAATGAGCAGTTCTTC
>TRBV5-1|-|18|TRBD1|TRBJ1-4
CASSLGQGHRSTNEKLFF
TGCGCCAGCAGCTTGGGACAGGGCCACCGGTCAACTAATGAAAAACTGTTTTTT
>TRBV7-9|many|15|-|TRBJ1-6
CASSLSRGRNSPLHF
TGTGCCAGCAGTTTATCCCGGGGAAGGAATTCACCCCTCCACTTT
>TRBV4-3|many|15|-|TRBJ2-3
CASSQGGAWGATQYF
TGCGCCAGCAGCCAAGGCGGGGCTTGGGGGGCTACGCAGTATTTT
>TRBV5-8|-|14|-|TRBJ1-1
CASSLRKLNTEAFF
TGTGCCAGCAGCTTACGTAAGCTGAACACTGAAGCTTTCTTT
>TRBV5-6|-|15|-|TRBJ1-1
CASRPGANRNTEAFF
TGTGCCAGCAGACCAGGGGCGAACCGCAACACTGAAGCTTTCTTT
>TRBV6-5|few|16|-|TRBJ2-7
CASSYSGPRSYYEQYF
TGTGCCAGCAGTTACTCGGGCCCCCGTTCCTACTACGAGCAGTACTTC
>TRBV7-2|many|13|-|TRBJ2-5
CASSLAKRETQYF
TGTGCCAGCAGCTTAGCCAAACGAGAGACCCAGTACTTC
>TRBV4-1|many|13|-|TRBJ1-6
CASSKARDSPLHF
TGCGCCAGCAGCAAAGCGAGGGATTCACCCCTCCACTTT
>TRBV7-6|-|18|TRBD1|TRBJ2-5
CASSPRPPQGAFQETQYF
TGTGCCAGCAGCCCACGTCCCCCACAGGGGGCATTCCAAGAGACCCAGTACTTC
>TRBV30|few|15|TRBD2|TRBJ2-7
CAWSVRRGGTYEQYF
TGTGCCTGGAGTGTACGGCGGGGGGGAACGTACGAGCAGTACTTC
>TRBV29-1|-|14|-|TRBJ2-5
CSVEDGEIQETQYF
TGCAGCGTTGAAGACGGGGAGATTCAAGAGACCCAGTACTTC
>TRBV24-1|-|14|-|TRBJ2-5
CATSDAGLLETQYF
TGTGCCACCAGTGATGCGGGGTTGTTGGAGACCCAGTACTTC
>TRBV20-1|-|11|-|TRBJ1-2
CSAKPDYGYTF
TGCAGTGCCAAACCAGACTATGGCTACACCTTC
>TRBV7-8|-|15|-|TRBJ1-2
CASSLGLRGDYGYTF
TGTGCCAGCAGCTTGGGCCTGAGAGGGGACTATGGCTACACCTTC
>TRBV19|few|12|-|TRBJ2-1
CASSIVDGEQFF
TGTGCCAGTAGTATAGTGGACGGGGAGCAGTTCTTC
>TRBV2|-|18|-|TRBJ2-2
CASSEALLIVRGTGELFF
TGTGCCAGCAGTGAAGCGCTTTTGATAGTAAGAGGCACCGGGGAGCTGTTTTTT
>TRBV28|-|14|TRBD1|TRBJ2-7
CASSTGQGRSEQYF
TGTGCCAGCAGCACAGGACAGGGACGTAGCGAGCAGTACTTC
>TRBV7-9|few|13|-|TRBJ1-1
CASSPSTNTEAFF
TGTGCCAGCAGCCCCAGTACTAACACTGAAGCTTTCTTT
>TRBV9|-|17|TRBD2|TRBJ2-1
CASSVGLAGGPYNEQFF
TGTGCCAGCAGCGTAGGCCTAGCGGGGGGGCCGTACAATGAGCAGTTCTTC
>TRBV5-1|-|15|-|TRBJ2-1
CARSLAVLSYNEQFF
TGCGCCAGATCCTTAGCGGTCCTCTCATACAATGAGCAGTTCTTC
>TRBV6-5|few|14|TRBD1|TRBJ1-1
CASRSTGANTEAFF
TGTGCCAGCAGGTCTACAGGGGCGAACACTGAAGCTTTCTTT
>TRBV9|many|14|-|TRBJ2-5
CASSPRTNQETQYF
TGTGCCAGCAGCCCCCGGACCAACCAAGAGACCCAGTACTTC
>TRBV6-2/TRBV6-3|-|12|-|TRBJ2-7
CASSRDDYEQYF
TGTGCCAGCTCCCGGGACGACTACGAGCAGTACTTC
>TRBV12-3/TRBV12-4|few|14|-|TRBJ2-3
CASGLDSVTDTQYF
TGTGCCAGCGGCCTAGACAGTGTCACAGATACGCAGTATTTT
>TRBV5-1|many|17|TRBD2|TRBJ2-3
CASSLETSGGPGHTQYF
TGCGCCAGCAGCTTGGAGACTAGCGGGGGCCCGGGGCATACGCAGTATTTT
>TRBV9|-|17|TRBD2|TRBJ2-1
CASSVATGAGGRNEQFF
TGTGCCAGCAGCGTAGCTACGGGAGCGGGGGGGAGAAATGAGCAGTTCTTC
>TRBV20-1|-|12|-|TRBJ1-5
CSAGQRDQPQHF
TGCAGTGCTGGTCAACGCGATCAGCCCCAGCATTTT
>TRBV20-1|-|17|-|TRBJ2-5
CSASRYPRGHYQETQYF
TGCAGTGCTTCCCGATATCCCCGGGGGCACTACCAAGAGACCCAGTACTTC
>TRBV6-1|few|18|TRBD1|TRBJ1-6
CASSEVWTGSTLFSPLHF
TGTGCCAGCAGTGAAGTCTGGACAGGGTCAACTCTATTCTCACCCCTCCACTTT
>TRBV10-3|few|14|-|TRBJ1-1
CAISESGRGDEAFF
TGTGCCATCAGTGAGTCGGGAAGGGGGGATGAAGCTTTCTTT
>TRBV27|-|15|-|TRBJ2-3
CASSSFRGGGDTQYF
TGTGCCAGCAGTTCCTTTCGGGGTGGGGGGGATACGCAGTATTTT